Listed below are T cell receptor beta chains from one sample, sequenced in a study of T-cell reconstitution after alpha-beta-depleted transplantation in children. TCRdb redid the calling of the PCR reads with MiXCR, one entry per CDR3 protein. Among hundreds of thousands of distinct CDR3 sequences, roughly 16% were seen once, and the ten largest hold 25% to 30%. Sequencing used PBMCs, mostly from graft donor cells, obtained 360 days after TCRalphabeta/CD19-depleted stem cell transplant. These receptors all stem from a boy younger than two who had a stem cell transplant for Wiskott-Aldrich syndrome, so the T cells may come from the graft donor. Each CDR3 is given with its conserved first and last residue. D genes are given only for firm matches. Clone size is given for some rows only: seen once, a few or many times, or a class if the clone is expanded.

j_call v_call clone_size d_call cdr3_aa cdr3_nt
TRBJ2-1 TRBV6-5 NA TRBD2 CASSYPKLAGLMHNEQFF TGTGCCAGCAGTTACCCGAAATTAGCGGGATTAATGCACAATGAGCAGTTCTTC
TRBJ1-2 TRBV15 NA NA CATSRGGPYGYTF TGTGCCACCAGCAGAGGGGGTCCCTATGGCTACACCTTC
TRBJ2-7 TRBV4-3 few TRBD2 CASSQEHNTGLAWIYEQYF TGCGCCAGCAGCCAAGAACACAATACGGGACTAGCCTGGATCTACGAGCAGTACTTC
TRBJ2-3 TRBV27 NA NA CASKDSRGGQYF TGTGCCAGCAAGGACTCCCGGGGAGGGCAGTATTTT
TRBJ2-7 TRBV29-1 many NA CSVESASYEQYF TGCAGCGTTGAATCTGCTTCCTACGAGCAGTACTTC
TRBJ2-7 TRBV15 NA NA CATSRGHYEQYF TGTGCCACCAGCAGAGGCCATTACGAGCAGTACTTC
TRBJ2-3 TRBV4-2 NA NA CASSQMDTQYF TGTGCCAGCAGCCAAATGGATACGCAGTATTTT
TRBJ2-7 TRBV7-2 few TRBD2 CASSFGREYYEQYF TGTGCCAGCAGCTTCGGGCGGGAGTACTACGAGCAGTACTTC
TRBJ2-5 TRBV11-2 NA NA CASSPRVPLRETQYF TGTGCCAGCAGCCCGAGGGTCCCCCTGAGGGAGACCCAGTACTTC
TRBJ2-5 TRBV10-3 many NA CAISSGEETQYF TGTGCCATCAGTTCGGGGGAGGAGACCCAGTACTTC
TRBJ2-3 TRBV7-2 NA NA CASSLQAAGWTDTQYF TGTGCCAGCAGTCTACAGGCGGCGGGATGGACAGATACGCAGTATTTT
TRBJ2-7 TRBV6-5 few TRBD1 CASSYSGQLEQYF TGTGCCAGCAGTTACTCGGGACAGCTCGAGCAGTACTTC
TRBJ2-3 TRBV10-1 few TRBD2 CASSPGLAGGGLYF TGCGCCAGCAGTCCCGGACTAGCGGGAGGGGGCCTGTATTTT
TRBJ2-7 TRBV30 NA NA CAWSDHYEQYF TGTGCCTGGAGTGATCACTACGAGCAGTACTTC
TRBJ2-7 TRBV7-8 NA NA CASSSMGFKRASSYEQYF TGTGCCAGCAGCTCTATGGGATTCAAGCGGGCGAGCTCCTACGAGCAGTACTTC
TRBJ2-4 TRBV12-3/TRBV12-4 NA NA CASSGGNIQYF TGTGCCAGCAGCGGGGGAAACATTCAGTACTTC
TRBJ2-5 TRBV7-9 NA TRBD2 CASSLSGMGAQYF TGTGCCAGCAGCTTAAGCGGGATGGGGGCCCAGTACTTC
TRBJ2-2 TRBV2 NA TRBD1 CASIGDRGTGELFF TGTGCCAGCATTGGGGACAGAGGCACCGGGGAGCTGTTTTTT
TRBJ2-4 TRBV4-1 few TRBD2 CASSQLREFNLAKNIQYF TGCGCCAGCAGCCAACTGCGGGAGTTTAACCTAGCCAAAAACATTCAGTACTTC
TRBJ2-3 TRBV20-1 many NA CSAREVGSNTDTQYF TGCAGTGCTAGAGAGGTTGGGTCAAACACAGATACGCAGTATTTT
TRBJ2-1 TRBV6-5 NA TRBD2 CASSYSAGLAVNEQFF TGTGCCAGCAGTTACTCGGCTGGACTAGCGGTAAATGAGCAGTTCTTC
TRBJ2-1 TRBV7-2 NA NA CASSLGAGIYNGQFF TGTGCCAGCAGCTTAGGTGCAGGAATCTACAATGGGCAGTTCTTC
TRBJ2-5 TRBV12-3/TRBV12-4 NA NA CASSLKGVETQYF TGTGCCAGCAGTTTAAAGGGGGTGGAGACCCAGTACTTC
TRBJ2-2 TRBV2 few NA CASSEALFSKLTGELFF TGTGCCAGCAGTGAAGCGCTTTTTAGTAAACTCACCGGGGAGCTGTTTTTT
TRBJ2-3 TRBV12-3/TRBV12-4 few NA CASSGWGDTQYF TGTGCCAGCAGTGGATGGGGAGATACGCAGTATTTT
TRBJ2-7 TRBV5-8 NA TRBD2 CASSILSGSSEQYF TGTGCCAGCAGCATCCTAAGCGGGAGCTCCGAGCAGTACTTC
TRBJ2-3 TRBV11-1 NA NA CASSFASGRRGQHTDTQYF TGTGCCAGCAGCTTCGCCTCGGGGCGGCGTGGGCAGCACACAGATACGCAGTATTTT
TRBJ2-7 TRBV7-9 once NA CASSLGRPEDEQYF TGTGCCAGCAGCCTCGGGCGACCGGAGGACGAGCAGTACTTC
TRBJ2-3 TRBV4-3 few TRBD2 CASSRRSGSFADTQYF TGCGCCAGCAGCCGACGGAGCGGGAGTTTCGCAGATACGCAGTATTTT
TRBJ2-7 TRBV5-6 few NA CASSLAWGSVYEQYF TGTGCCAGCAGCTTGGCTTGGGGCAGCGTTTACGAGCAGTACTTC